This paragraph reports one T cell receptor beta chain. This entry comes from a study of blood T cells in healthy people across ages. A sample-barcoded 5' primer and a J-beta primer mix were used in a second PCR of about 7 to 12 cycles. From the 5' RACE reads, TCRdb called clonotypes with MiXCR, one entry per CDR3 protein. The data contain about 780,000 distinct CDR3 sequences, roughly 46% of them singletons. Germline lookup yields CDR1 SEHNR and CDR2 FQNEAQ (reference sequence). The CDR3 runs to 16 residues. Trimming at V came to 5 bases and at J to 0 bases, leaving 7 bases not matched to a gene. Healthy individuals of Caucasian origin from Russia, aged roughly 6 to 95, served as donors.

This clonotype originated in an elderly man in good health. The chain employs TRBV7-9 and TRBJ2-4; 7 bases are shared with TRBD1. Source material: blood. CDR3 residues: CASSEDRVGAKNIQYF. The CDR3 DNA follows: TGTGCCAGCAGCGAAGACAGGGTGGGAGCCAAAAACATTCAGTACTTC.